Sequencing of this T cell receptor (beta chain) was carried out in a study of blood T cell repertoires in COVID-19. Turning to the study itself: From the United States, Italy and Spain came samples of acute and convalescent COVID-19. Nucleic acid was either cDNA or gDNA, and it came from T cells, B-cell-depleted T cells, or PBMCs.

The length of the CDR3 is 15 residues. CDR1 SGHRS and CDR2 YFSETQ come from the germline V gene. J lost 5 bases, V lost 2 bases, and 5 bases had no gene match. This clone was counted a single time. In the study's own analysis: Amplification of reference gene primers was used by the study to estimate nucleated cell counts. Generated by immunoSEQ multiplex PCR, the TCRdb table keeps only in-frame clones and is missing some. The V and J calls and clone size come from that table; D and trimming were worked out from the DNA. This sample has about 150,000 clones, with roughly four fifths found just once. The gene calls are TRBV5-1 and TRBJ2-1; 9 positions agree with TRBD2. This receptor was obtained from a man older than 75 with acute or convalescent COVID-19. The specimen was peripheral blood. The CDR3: CASSLAGGRDNEQFF. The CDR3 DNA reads TGCGCCAGCAGCTTAGCGGGGGGACGAGACAATGAGCAGTTCTTC. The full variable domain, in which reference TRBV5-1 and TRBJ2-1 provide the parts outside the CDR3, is KAGVTQTPRYLIKTRGQQVTLSCSPISGHRSVSWYQQTPGQGLQFLFEYFSETQRNKGNFPGRFSGRQFSNSRSEMNVSTLELGDSALYLCASSLAGGRDNEQFFGPGTRLTVL.